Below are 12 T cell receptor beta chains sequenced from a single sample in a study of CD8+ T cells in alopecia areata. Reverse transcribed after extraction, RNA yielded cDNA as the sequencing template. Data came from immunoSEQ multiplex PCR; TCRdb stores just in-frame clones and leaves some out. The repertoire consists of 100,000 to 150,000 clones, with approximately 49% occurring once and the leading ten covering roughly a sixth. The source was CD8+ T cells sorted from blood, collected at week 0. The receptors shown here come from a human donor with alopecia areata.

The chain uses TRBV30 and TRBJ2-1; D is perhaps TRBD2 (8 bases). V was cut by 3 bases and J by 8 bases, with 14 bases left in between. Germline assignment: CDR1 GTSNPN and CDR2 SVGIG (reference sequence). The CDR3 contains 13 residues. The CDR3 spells CAWSPGGGDEQFF. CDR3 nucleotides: TGTGCCTGGAGCCCGGGAGGGGGCGATGAGCAGTTCTTC.

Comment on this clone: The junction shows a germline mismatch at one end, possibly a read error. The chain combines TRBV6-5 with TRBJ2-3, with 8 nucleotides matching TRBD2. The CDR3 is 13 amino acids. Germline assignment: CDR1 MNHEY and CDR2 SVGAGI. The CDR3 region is CASNGGGTDTQYF. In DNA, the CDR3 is TGTGCCAGCAACGGGGGGGGCACGGATACGCAGTATTTT.

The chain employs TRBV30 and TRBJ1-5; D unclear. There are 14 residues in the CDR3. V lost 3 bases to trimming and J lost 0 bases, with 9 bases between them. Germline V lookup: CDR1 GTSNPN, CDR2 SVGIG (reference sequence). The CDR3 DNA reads TGTGCCTGGAGCCAAAGGGATAGCAATCAGCCCCAGCATTTT. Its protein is CAWSQRDSNQPQHF.

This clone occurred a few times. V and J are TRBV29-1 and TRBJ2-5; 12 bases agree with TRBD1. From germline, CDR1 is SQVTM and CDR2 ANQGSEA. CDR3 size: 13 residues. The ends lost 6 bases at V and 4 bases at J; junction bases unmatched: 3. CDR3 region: CSVPGQGAETQYF. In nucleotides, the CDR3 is TGCAGCGTGCCGGGACAGGGGGCAGAGACCCAGTACTTC.

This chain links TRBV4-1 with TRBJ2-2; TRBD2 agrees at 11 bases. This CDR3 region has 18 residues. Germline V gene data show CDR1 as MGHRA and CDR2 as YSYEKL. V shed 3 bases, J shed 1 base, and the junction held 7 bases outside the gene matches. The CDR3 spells CASSHLTSGEQNTGELFF. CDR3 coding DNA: TGCGCCAGCAGCCACTTGACTAGCGGGGAGCAGAACACCGGGGAGCTGTTTTTT.

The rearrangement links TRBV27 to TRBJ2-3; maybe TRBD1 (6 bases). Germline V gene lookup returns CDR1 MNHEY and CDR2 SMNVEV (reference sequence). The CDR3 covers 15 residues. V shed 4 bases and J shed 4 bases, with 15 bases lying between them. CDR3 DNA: TGTGCCAGCAGTTCCAACCCCAGGGGATCAGATACGCAGTATTTT. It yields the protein CASSSNPRGSDTQYF.

The CDR3 DNA follows: TGTGCCAGCAGTGTGGTTGCCCCCTTTATGAACACTGAAGCTTTCTTT. This encodes CASSVVAPFMNTEAFF. The J gene is TRBJ1-1, the V gene TRBV2; D is undetermined. V lost 4 bases and J lost 0, with 15 bases in between. CDR3 size: 16 residues. Germline assignment: CDR1 SNHLY and CDR2 FYNNEI.

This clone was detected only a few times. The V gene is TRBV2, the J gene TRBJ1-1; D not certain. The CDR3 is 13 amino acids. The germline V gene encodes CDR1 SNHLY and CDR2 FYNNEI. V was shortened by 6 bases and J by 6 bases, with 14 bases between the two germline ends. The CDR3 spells CASSPGQTAEAFF. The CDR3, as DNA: TGTGCCAGCAGCCCTGGGCAGACCGCTGAAGCTTTCTTT.

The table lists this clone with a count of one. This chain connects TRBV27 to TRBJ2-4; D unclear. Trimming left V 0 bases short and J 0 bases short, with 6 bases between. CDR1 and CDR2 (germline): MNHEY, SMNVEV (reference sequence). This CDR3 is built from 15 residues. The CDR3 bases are TGTGCCAGCAGTTTATCGCCTCAAGCCAAAAACATTCAGTACTTC. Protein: CASSLSPQAKNIQYF.

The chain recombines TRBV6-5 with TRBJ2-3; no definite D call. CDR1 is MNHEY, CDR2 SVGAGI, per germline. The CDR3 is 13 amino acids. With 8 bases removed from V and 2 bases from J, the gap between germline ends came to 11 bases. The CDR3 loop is CASWPATTDTQYF. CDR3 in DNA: TGTGCCAGCTGGCCAGCAACCACAGATACGCAGTATTTT.

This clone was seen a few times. The CDR3 reads CASSQSPDRDTGELFF. The CDR3 nucleotides are TGCGCCAGCAGTCAATCGCCGGACAGGGACACCGGGGAGCTGTTTTTT. This chain connects TRBV23-1 to TRBJ2-2, with 8 bases identical to TRBD1. TRBV23-1 is treated as an ORF (open reading frame) with a function not yet certain. V lost 0 bases and J lost 3; bases outside the gene matches: 3. The CDR3 consists of 16 residues.

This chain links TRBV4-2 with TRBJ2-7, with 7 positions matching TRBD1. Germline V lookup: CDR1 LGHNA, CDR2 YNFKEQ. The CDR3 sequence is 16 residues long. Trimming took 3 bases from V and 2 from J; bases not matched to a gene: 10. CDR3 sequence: CASSHVAGTETYEQYF. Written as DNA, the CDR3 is TGTGCCAGCAGCCACGTGGCCGGGACAGAGACCTACGAGCAGTACTTC.